This note documents a single TCR beta chain sequence. As yet, its antigen is unknown. V was cut by 6 bases and J by 0 bases, with 21 bases left in between. This CDR3 is built from 17 residues. Germline assignment: CDR1 KGHSH and CDR2 LQKENI. The source of the sample is a study of T cell responses to AZD1222 COVID-19 vaccine. The overall study: Pooled samples include second doses given at about 4 or 12 weeks. The study's findings and limits: Only a handful of people who got AZD1222 tested seropositive at baseline. With two AZD1222 doses given, Spike-specific TCR breadth and depth both rose. Within unmutated variant regions lay the reported targets of nearly half of spike-specific TCRs.

The assay was immunoSEQ multiplex PCR, and TCRdb's table has in-frame clones only and misses some. The repertoire holds 160,000 or so clones, with 90% as singletons. The sequence derives from an adult in good health. The sequencing used peripheral blood, collected on day 0 of AZD1222 vaccination. The gene calls are TRBV18 and TRBJ2-7; perhaps D is TRBD1 or TRBD2 (6 bases each). The CDR3 loop is CASSGGDGDTYSYEQYF. CDR3 sequence (DNA): TGTGCCAGCTCCGGAGGGGATGGGGACACCTACTCCTACGAGCAGTACTTC.